These 20 T cell receptor beta chains came from one sample sequenced in a study of radiation and T cells in renal cell carcinoma. Time point defined: baseline pretreatment blood. As for treatment: 15 Gy SBRT to primary tumor, nephrectomy 4 weeks later. This table comes from immunoSEQ multiplex PCR, and its TCRdb copy is limited to in-frame clones, with some not included. This repertoire shows some 150,000 clones, roughly 80% found once; its top ten account for around 25%. This material consisted of blood, taken from a patient whose treatment included radiotherapy and nephrectomy. The receptors were sampled from a woman between 45 and 60 years old with renal cell carcinoma.

The CDR3 nucleotides are TGTGCCAGCAGCCGAGGGGGACTAGCGGAGCCTCTCGAGCAGTACTTC. This encodes CASSRGGLAEPLEQYF. The V and J genes are TRBV7-2 and TRBJ2-7; 11 bases align to TRBD2. After removal of 5 bases from V and 6 bases from J, the junction contained 12 bases not matched to a gene. CDR3 size: 16 residues. CDR1 and CDR2 from the germline V gene are SGHTA and FQGNSA.

The chain recombines TRBV6-5 with TRBJ2-5; tentatively, D is TRBD1 or TRBD2 (5 bases each). V was shortened by 10 bases and J by 14 bases, with 23 bases between the two germline ends. The CDR3 runs 12 residues. From germline, CDR1 is MNHEY and CDR2 SVGAGI. CDR3: CATQGRWVDLYF. The DNA of the CDR3 is TGTGCCACGCAGGGACGTTGGGTAGATTTATACTTC.

The DNA of the CDR3 is TGTGCCAGTACCGGGACAGGGCTGCCCGAGCAGTACTTC. Amino acid sequence: CASTGTGLPEQYF. This chain joins TRBV28 and TRBJ2-7, with TRBD1 matching over 9 bases. The CDR3 is 13 amino acids. J gave up 6 bases and V 9 bases, and 9 bases lay outside the gene matches. The germline V gene encodes CDR1 MDHEN and CDR2 SYDVKM.

This chain uses TRBV5-1 with TRBJ1-1, with unresolved D. This CDR3 spans 14 amino acids. V lost 2 bases, J lost 0 bases, and 8 bases lay in between. Germline CDR1 reads SGHRS; CDR2 reads YFSETQ. The CDR3 is CASSFSGVNTEAFF. The CDR3 DNA sequence: TGCGCCAGCAGCTTCAGTGGAGTGAACACTGAAGCTTTCTTT.

V and J are TRBV6-5 and TRBJ2-3, with 7 bases identical to TRBD2. The V gene's germline CDR1 is MNHEY and CDR2 SVGAGI. The CDR3 contains 13 residues. Trimming at V came to 5 bases and at J to 10 bases, leaving 9 bases not matched to a gene. CDR3 in DNA: TGTGCCAGCAGTACGGAGCCTAGCGGAGCGCAGTATTTT. Residues: CASSTEPSGAQYF.

The V gene is TRBV4-2, the J gene TRBJ2-3, with TRBD2 matching over 10 bases. The CDR3 length is 16 residues. Germline V CDR1 and CDR2: LGHNA, YNFKEQ. V dropped 4 bases and J dropped 1; count of bases not matched to a gene: 5. This chain's CDR3 is CASSPLAGEGTDTQYF. CDR3 DNA: TGTGCCAGCAGCCCTCTAGCGGGAGAGGGCACAGATACGCAGTATTTT.

The chain uses TRBV5-6 and TRBJ1-1; 8 bases fit TRBD1. The CDR3 totals 13 residues. The germline CDR1 and CDR2 sequences are SGHDT and YYEEEE. V shed 2 bases, J shed 4 bases, and the junction held 1 base outside the gene matches. CDR3 sequence: CASSFTGGTEAFF. CDR3 DNA: TGTGCCAGCAGCTTCACAGGGGGCACTGAAGCTTTCTTT.

About this clone: Germline and junction disagree at one end, which may indicate a read error. The CDR3 coding sequence is TGTGCCAGCAGACAAGAGGCCAGAGGGACTGAAGCTTTCTTT. Encoded protein: CASRQEARGTEAFF. The chain combines TRBV14 with TRBJ1-1; D remains ambiguous. Germline lookup yields CDR1 SGHDN and CDR2 FVKESK. The CDR3 runs 14 residues.

V gene TRBV6-1 combines with J gene TRBJ2-1, with 7 bases matching TRBD1. V lost 4 bases and J lost 0; bases outside the gene matches: 9. The CDR3 consists of 17 residues. CDR1 and CDR2 from the germline V gene are MNHNS and SASEGT. CDR3 in DNA: TGTGCCAGCAGTGTCGGGACAGCCTCCTTCTCCTACAATGAGCAGTTCTTC. The encoded protein is CASSVGTASFSYNEQFF.

This rearrangement joins TRBV4-3 to TRBJ2-1; 15 positions match TRBD2. Germline V gene lookup returns CDR1 LGHNA and CDR2 YSLEER. CDR3 size: 22 residues. V shed 0 bases and J 4 bases; nucleotides not matched to a gene: 16. CDR3: CASSQDLGRGTSGGLRYNEQFF. The CDR3 coding sequence is TGCGCCAGCAGCCAAGATTTAGGCAGGGGGACTAGCGGGGGGTTACGTTACAATGAGCAGTTCTTC.

The chain links TRBV30 to TRBJ2-5; D is uncertain. Near its end, the DNA agrees better with TRBJ2-7, so the J call may be wrong. The CDR3 runs 11 residues. The V gene's germline CDR1 is GTSNPN and CDR2 SVGIG (reference sequence). The CDR3 sequence: CAWSLVVEQYF. Written as DNA, the CDR3 is TGTGCCTGGAGCCTAGTGGTCGAGCAGTACTTC.

The chain is built from TRBV4-3 and TRBJ1-3; the D gene is possibly TRBD1 (6 bases). This CDR3 contains 17 residues. V was shortened by 0 bases and J by 0 bases, with 12 bases between the two germline ends. Germline CDR1 is LGHNA and CDR2 is YSLEER. The CDR3 here is CASSQDYRTVSGNTIYF. The CDR3 nucleotides read TGCGCCAGCAGCCAAGATTATAGGACAGTCTCTGGAAACACCATATATTTT.

CDR3 coding DNA: TGTGCTAGTGCCAACGGACCCGGCTTGGGAAACACCATATATTTT. It codes for CASANGPGLGNTIYF. The rearrangement uses TRBV12-5 and TRBJ1-3; D is uncertain. The V gene's germline CDR1 is LGHNT and CDR2 FRNRAP. The V end lost 7 bases, the J end lost 4 bases, and 17 bases lay between the germline ends. This CDR3 region has 15 residues.

This clone was detected only a few times. The chain combines TRBV2 with TRBJ1-2; D unclear. V gave up 1 base and J gave up 4 bases, with 7 bases separating them. Looked up from germline, CDR1 is SNHLY and CDR2 is FYNNEI. This CDR3 has 13 residues. CDR3 nucleotides: TGTGCCAGCAGTGAAGTGGTGGGCTATGGCTACACCTTC. Protein: CASSEVVGYGYTF.

CDR3 DNA sequence: TGTGCCAGCAGTTACGTCTTGGGGTCGGAAGCTTTCTTT. Amino acids: CASSYVLGSEAFF. This chain links TRBV6-5 with TRBJ1-1; D unclear. V lost 2 bases to trimming and J lost 8 bases, with 12 bases between them. The CDR3 consists of 13 residues. Germline-derived CDR1 and CDR2 are MNHEY and SVGAGI.

The chain uses TRBV4-3 and TRBJ1-2; D remains ambiguous. Germline V gene data show CDR1 as LGHNA and CDR2 as YSLEER. The CDR3 length is 13 residues. V dropped 0 bases and J dropped 8 bases, with 10 bases sitting between them. The CDR3 region has the DNA TGCGCCAGCAGCCAAGATCCTGGCAGAGGCTACACCTTC. This translates into CASSQDPGRGYTF.

The chain links TRBV27 to TRBJ1-5; D is perhaps TRBD1 (6 bases). Germline V CDR1 and CDR2: MNHEY, SMNVEV (reference sequence). V shed 5 bases and J shed 3 bases, with 14 bases lying between them. The CDR3 runs to 15 residues. The CDR3 sequence: CASSPRQGYNQPQHF. DNA of the CDR3: TGTGCCAGCAGTCCCCGGCAGGGGTACAATCAGCCCCAGCATTTT.

The rearrangement uses TRBV6-5 and TRBJ1-1, with 9 positions matching TRBD1. Germline-derived CDR1 and CDR2 are MNHEY and SVGAGI. V dropped 2 bases and J dropped 3; count of bases not matched to a gene: 1. CDR3 length equals 14 residues. The CDR3 loop is CASSYRDRDTEAFF. CDR3 in DNA: TGTGCCAGCAGTTACCGGGACAGGGACACTGAAGCTTTCTTT.

V is TRBV7-8 and J is TRBJ2-4; tentatively, D is TRBD2 (5 bases). Trimming left V 1 base short and J 0 bases short, with 10 bases between. The germline CDR1 and CDR2 sequences are SGHVS and FQNEAQ. This CDR3 is built from 16 residues. CDR3 DNA sequence: TGTGCCAGCAGCTTAGAGCGGCAGTTAGCCAAAAACATTCAGTACTTC. Translating it yields CASSLERQLAKNIQYF.

J is TRBJ2-1 and V is TRBV30, with 10 bases that match TRBD2. The CDR3 totals 15 residues. V lost 1 base, J lost 5 bases, and 5 bases stayed unmatched. The germline V gene encodes CDR1 GTSNPN and CDR2 SVGIG (reference sequence). CDR3 amino acids: CAWSASGGANNEQFF. For the CDR3, the DNA is TGTGCCTGGAGTGCAAGCGGGGGGGCTAACAATGAGCAGTTCTTC.